This TCR beta chain is drawn from a study of CXCR3-negative and CXCR3-positive naive CD8 T cells. As concerns this clonotype: Its specificity is not known.

UMI labels and 5' RACE were used to prepare the TRB cDNA libraries. TCRdb re-called the 5' RACE reads and catalogs CDR3 proteins one per entry, DNA excluded. This repertoire includes 140,000 to 150,000 distinct CDR3 sequences. Notes on the study in general: Naive subsets were similarly diverse, while memory CD8+ repertoires were much less diverse. Researchers report that CXCR3-positive naive cells carry more hydrophobic TRB CDR3s than CXCR3-negative naive cells.

The CDR3 totals 19 residues. Germline loops: CDR1 DFQATT, CDR2 SNEGSKA (reference sequence). Material: naive CXCR3+ CD8+ T cells from blood. Subset denoted: CD45RO-CCR7+CD27+CD95- naive CD8+ T cells expressing CXCR3 (TNR3+). This chain connects TRBV20-1 to TRBJ2-1; TCRdb's assignment of TRBD2 cannot be checked, as there is no DNA. The receptor's source is a human donor in good health. Some clones in this sample may be carry-over from other donors' samples. This CDR3 is CSARDTLAGFLSSYNEQFF.